The 4 T cell receptor beta chains below were found in one sample sequenced in a study of blood T cell repertoires in COVID-19 (dated by TCRdb to about 2020). Libraries were prepared through the immunoSEQ multiplex PCR assay. TCRdb mirrors the immuneACCESS table, restricted to in-frame sequences. Some clones are absent from its copies; in checked studies, under half trace to an unresolved V gene, and the reason for the others is unknown. This sample comprises about 320,000 clones, approximately 88% of them detected only once. The biggest ten clones account for approximately 5% of the sample. Sample: PBMCs or T cells enriched from blood (not recorded which). These receptors were obtained from a man in his 60s who had recovered from COVID-19.

This clone was observed a single time. V gene TRBV5-1 combines with J gene TRBJ2-5; 10 nucleotides align to TRBD2. The V and J ends lost 1 base and 4 bases, in that order; junction bases with no gene match: 1. In germline, CDR1 is SGHRS, CDR2 YFSETQ. This CDR3 region has 14 residues. The CDR3 is CASSLSSGRETQYF. CDR3 DNA: TGCGCCAGCAGCTTGTCTAGCGGGAGAGAGACCCAGTACTTC.

This sequence joins TRBV7-3 and TRBJ2-5; weak D call: TRBD2 (6 bases). Trimming removed 8 bases from V and 6 bases from J, with 19 bases in between. The CDR3 has 14 residues. Germline CDR1 SGHTA, CDR2 FQGTGA. CDR3 amino acids: CASSQGGSRKTQYF. The CDR3 coding sequence is TGTGCCAGCTCGCAGGGAGGCAGTAGGAAGACCCAGTACTTC.

The J gene is TRBJ2-7, the V gene TRBV5-1; 11 nucleotides agree with TRBD2. V lost 5 bases and J lost 3; bases outside the gene matches: 4. Per germline, CDR1 SGHRS and CDR2 YFSETQ. This CDR3 spans 14 amino acids. Here the CDR3 reads CASRTGTSGYEQYF. The CDR3, as DNA: TGCGCCAGCAGAACCGGGACTAGCGGCTACGAGCAGTACTTC. Based on the CDR3 plus reference TRBV5-1 and TRBJ2-7, the full variable domain is KAGVTQTPRYLIKTRGQQVTLSCSPISGHRSVSWYQQTPGQGLQFLFEYFSETQRNKGNFPGRFSGRQFSNSRSEMNVSTLELGDSALYLCASRTGTSGYEQYFGPGTRLTVT.

The V and J genes are TRBV29-1 and TRBJ1-6; 7 bases are a match to TRBD1. Trimming took 6 bases from V and 6 from J; bases not matched to a gene: 8. The germline V gene encodes CDR1 SQVTM and CDR2 ANQGSEA. CDR3 size: 14 residues. This CDR3 reads CSVQTGQANSPLHF. The CDR3, as DNA: TGCAGCGTCCAAACCGGACAGGCTAATTCACCCCTCCACTTT.